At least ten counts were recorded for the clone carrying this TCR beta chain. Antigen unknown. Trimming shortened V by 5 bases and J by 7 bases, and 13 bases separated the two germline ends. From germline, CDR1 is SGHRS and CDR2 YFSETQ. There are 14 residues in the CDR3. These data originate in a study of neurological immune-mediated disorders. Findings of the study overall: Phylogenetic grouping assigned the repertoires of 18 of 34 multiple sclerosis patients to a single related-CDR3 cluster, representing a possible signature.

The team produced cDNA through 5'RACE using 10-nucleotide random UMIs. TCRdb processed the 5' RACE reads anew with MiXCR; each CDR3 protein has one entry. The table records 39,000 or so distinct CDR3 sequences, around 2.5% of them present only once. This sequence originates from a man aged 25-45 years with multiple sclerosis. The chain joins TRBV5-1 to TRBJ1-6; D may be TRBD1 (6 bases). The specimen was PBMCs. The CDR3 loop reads CASRQQGINSPLHF. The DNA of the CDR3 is TGCGCCAGCAGACAACAGGGTATCAATTCACCCCTCCACTTT.